These 25 T cell receptor beta chains came from one sample sequenced in a study of CD8 T cells in Susac syndrome. RNA totalling roughly 0.5 to 1 ug underwent reverse transcription with random hexamers. TCRdb reprocessed the immunoSEQ multiplex PCR reads via MiXCR and lists one record per CDR3 protein. The table shows roughly 190,000 distinct CDR3 sequences, with roughly 95% occurring only once. The sample was CD4+ T cells from PBMCs. The receptor set was obtained from a human donor with Susac syndrome.

The V and J genes are TRBV14 and TRBJ2-5; 8 bases are shared with TRBD2. Germline V gene data show CDR1 as SGHDN and CDR2 as FVKESK. V shed 4 bases and J 2 bases; nucleotides not matched to a gene: 6. The CDR3 is 15 amino acids. The CDR3, as DNA: TGTGCCAGCAGCCCCTATATAGCGGGGCAAGAGACCCAGTACTTC. As protein: CASSPYIAGQETQYF.

Here the CDR3 DNA reads TGTGCCTGGAGTGTACGAGCGGGGGGGTACAATGAGCAGTTCTTC. Translated, it gives CAWSVRAGGYNEQFF. The chain combines TRBV30 with TRBJ2-1, with 10 positions matching TRBD2. The trim removed 0 bases at V and 4 bases at J, leaving 3 bases unmatched. The CDR3 totals 15 residues. The V gene's germline CDR1 is GTSNPN and CDR2 SVGIG (reference sequence).

The chain is built from TRBV12-3 or TRBV12-4 and TRBJ2-7; a possible D gene is TRBD2 (5 bases). Trimming shortened V by 6 bases and J by 6 bases, and 18 bases separated the two germline ends. The CDR3 is 14 residues long. The CDR3 here is CASSPGMPLGEQYF. The CDR3 bases are TGTGCCAGCAGCCCCGGGATGCCTCTTGGCGAGCAGTACTTC.

Only one count was recorded for this clonotype. J is TRBJ1-2 and V is TRBV2; D unresolved. The V gene's germline CDR1 is SNHLY and CDR2 FYNNEI. V gave up 6 bases and J gave up 6 bases, with 14 bases separating them. The CDR3 runs to 13 residues. CDR3 in amino acids: CASRGGWRHGYTF. The CDR3 nucleotides read TGTGCCAGCAGAGGAGGGTGGCGCCATGGCTACACCTTC.

The V call is TRBV7-8, the J call TRBJ1-2; D gene uncertain. The germline CDR1 and CDR2 sequences are SGHVS and FQNEAQ. The CDR3 spans 13 residues. V lost 4 bases to trimming and J lost 8 bases, with 14 bases between them. Here the CDR3 reads CASSSSATVGYTF. In DNA, the CDR3 is TGTGCCAGCAGCTCGTCGGCCACAGTAGGCTACACCTTC.

The rearrangement uses TRBV28 and TRBJ2-3, with 10 bases identical to TRBD2. The V gene's germline CDR1 is MDHEN and CDR2 SYDVKM. This CDR3 contains 16 residues. The junction had 8 bases not matched to a gene; V was cut back by 2 bases and J by 6 bases. CDR3 amino acids: CASSLLGLAIVDTQYF. In DNA, the CDR3 is TGTGCCAGCAGTTTACTGGGACTAGCGATCGTGGATACGCAGTATTTT.

CDR3 nucleotides: TGTGCCACTCTGGCCGGGACTAGCGGGGGGGCCGGCACAGATACGCAGTATTTT. Its protein is CATLAGTSGGAGTDTQYF. The chain recombines TRBV15 with TRBJ2-3; TRBD2 matches at 16 bases. V dropped 9 bases and J dropped 1; count of bases not matched to a gene: 10. Germline CDR1 and CDR2: LNHNV and YYDKDF (reference sequence). The CDR3 loop spans 18 amino acids.

The rearrangement links TRBV12-5 to TRBJ2-7; TRBD1 or TRBD2 may be the D gene (5 bases each). V dropped 0 bases and J dropped 4 bases, with 19 bases sitting between them. The CDR3 covers 17 residues. Germline V CDR1 and CDR2: LGHNT, FRNRAP. This chain's CDR3 is CASGLVRGRDDPYEQYF. As DNA, the CDR3 is TGTGCTAGTGGTTTGGTGAGGGGCAGGGATGACCCTTACGAGCAGTACTTC.

The V and J genes are TRBV12-5 and TRBJ1-1, with D maybe TRBD1 (5 bases). The CDR3 contains 15 residues. Per the germline V gene, CDR1 is LGHNT and CDR2 is FRNRAP. The V and J ends lost 6 bases and 4 bases respectively, with 18 bases between them. CDR3 sequence: CASGTTGVSGTEAFF. Here the CDR3 DNA reads TGTGCTAGTGGGACGACGGGGGTTAGTGGCACTGAAGCTTTCTTT. Full variable domain (remainder filled in from reference TRBV12-5 and TRBJ1-1): DARVTQTPRHKVTEMGQEVTMRCQPILGHNTVFWYRQTMMQGLELLAYFRNRAPLDDSGMPKDRFSAEMPDATLATLKIQPSEPRDSAVYFCASGTTGVSGTEAFFGQGTRLTVV.

The chain links TRBV29-1 to TRBJ2-5, with a weak D call TRBD1 (5 bases). This CDR3 has 12 amino acids. Trimming cost V 5 bases and J 4 bases, with 11 bases left between them. CDR1 and CDR2 (germline): SQVTM, ANQGSEA. The CDR3 DNA follows: TGCAGCGTTCCCGCAGGGCGAGAGACCCAGTACTTC. Its protein product is CSVPAGRETQYF.

V is TRBV5-1 and J is TRBJ1-4; 9 bases are a match to TRBD1. Germline V lookup: CDR1 SGHRS, CDR2 YFSETQ. The CDR3 totals 17 residues. The J segment lost 7 bases and the V segment lost 4 bases, leaving 14 bases of the junction unmatched. CDR3 in amino acids: CASSARPGQGGGEKLFF. CDR3 sequence (DNA): TGCGCCAGCAGCGCCCGCCCGGGACAGGGAGGAGGTGAAAAACTGTTTTTT.

This rearrangement joins TRBV29-1 to TRBJ1-3; D is unclear. CDR1 and CDR2 (germline): SQVTM, ANQGSEA. Trimming removed 6 bases at V and 0 bases at J, with 9 bases between. This CDR3 has 13 residues. This chain's CDR3 is CSVLKSSGNTIYF. The CDR3 bases are TGCAGCGTCCTCAAGAGCTCTGGAAACACCATATATTTT.

The chain joins TRBV4-1 to TRBJ2-3; 10 positions match TRBD2. The CDR3 extends over 17 amino acids. The germline CDR1 and CDR2 sequences are MGHRA and YSYEKL. Germline trimming cut 6 bases from V and 1 base from J; bases unmatched to any gene: 10. CDR3 DNA: TGCGCCAGCAGTCCCGGGCTAGCGGGGGTGGGCACAGATACGCAGTATTTT. Translation gives CASSPGLAGVGTDTQYF.

The chain couples TRBV6-6 to TRBJ1-6; D perhaps matches TRBD1 (5 bases). From germline, CDR1 is MNHNY and CDR2 SVGAGI (reference sequence). V lost 6 bases and J lost 8, with 14 bases in between. This CDR3 region has 14 residues. The CDR3 DNA reads as TGTGCCAGCAGCCTGACAGAGGTGTATTCACCCCTCCACTTT. Translated: CASSLTEVYSPLHF.

The chain carries TRBV11-3 and TRBJ2-2; 9 bases fit TRBD1. The CDR3 consists of 15 residues. Germline CDR1 SGHNT, CDR2 YENEEA. The junction had 5 bases not matched to a gene; V was cut back by 3 bases and J by 6 bases. The CDR3 is CASSLGQGISGELFF. CDR3 nucleotide sequence: TGTGCCAGCAGCTTGGGACAGGGTATCTCCGGGGAGCTGTTTTTT.

The V call is TRBV6-1, the J call TRBJ1-1; tentative D call: TRBD1 (5 bases). Germline CDR1 reads MNHNS; CDR2 reads SASEGT. This CDR3 comprises 14 residues. The germline V and J ends were trimmed by 6 bases and 1 base, with 12 bases remaining between them. This CDR3 is CASSRSGQNTEAFF. DNA for the CDR3: TGTGCCAGCAGCAGGTCCGGACAGAACACTGAAGCTTTCTTT.

The rearrangement uses TRBV19 and TRBJ2-2; 12 positions match TRBD1. Unmatched junction bases numbered 8, after V lost 11 bases and J lost 4 bases. The CDR3 runs 15 residues. The germline V gene has CDR1 LNHDA and CDR2 SQIVND (reference sequence). CDR3: CAGKRDRGPTGELFF. In DNA form, the CDR3 reads TGTGCCGGAAAACGGGACAGGGGGCCCACCGGGGAGCTGTTTTTT.

The V call is TRBV27, the J call TRBJ2-7; D gene uncertain. The CDR3 runs to 15 residues. Looked up from germline, CDR1 is MNHEY and CDR2 is SMNVEV (reference sequence). V lost 0 bases and J 0 bases, leaving 9 bases between the germline ends. The CDR3 sequence is CASSLSRINSYEQYF. The CDR3 region has the DNA TGTGCCAGCAGTTTATCGAGGATTAACTCCTACGAGCAGTACTTC.

V is TRBV20-1 and J is TRBJ1-5; D uncertain. This CDR3 contains 17 residues. Trimming took 0 bases from V and 1 from J, leaving 16 bases between them. Germline CDR1 reads DFQATT; CDR2 reads SNEGSKA (reference sequence). The CDR3 region is CSARDGATGISNQPQHF. CDR3 nucleotides: TGCAGTGCTAGAGATGGAGCTACGGGTATAAGCAATCAGCCCCAGCATTTT.

The chain joins TRBV20-1 to TRBJ2-1, with D unresolved. This CDR3 has 14 amino acids. With 2 bases removed from V and 0 bases from J, the gap between germline ends came to 8 bases. Looked up from germline, CDR1 is DFQATT and CDR2 is SNEGSKA (reference sequence). The CDR3 loop reads CSARQPVSYNEQFF. For the CDR3, the DNA is TGCAGTGCTAGACAGCCCGTCTCCTACAATGAGCAGTTCTTC.

This clonotype was observed a few times. The chain is built from TRBV3-1 and TRBJ1-1; D not certain. The V gene's germline CDR1 is LGHDT and CDR2 YNNKEL (reference sequence). V was pared by 3 bases and J by 2 bases, with 7 bases between. The CDR3 runs to 13 residues. The DNA for the CDR3 is TGTGCCAGCAGCCAGGTGGGAAACACTGAAGCTTTCTTT. Its protein product is CASSQVGNTEAFF.

This clonotype was detected once. The gene calls are TRBV30 and TRBJ2-7; TRBD1 might be the D (6 bases). There are 11 residues in the CDR3. V lost 1 base, J lost 9 bases, and 10 bases lay in between. The germline gives CDR1 GTSNPN, CDR2 SVGIG (reference sequence). The CDR3 loop reads CAWSGARGQYF. DNA for the CDR3: TGTGCCTGGAGTGGGGCCAGGGGGCAGTACTTC.

The chain is built from TRBV6-6 and TRBJ1-2; possibly TRBD1 for D (5 bases). V was cut by 4 bases and J by 0 bases, with 9 bases left in between. Germline CDR1 reads MNHNY; CDR2 reads SVGAGI (reference sequence). CDR3 length: 14 residues. The CDR3 sequence is CASSLAGSNYGYTF. Here the CDR3 DNA reads TGTGCCAGCAGTTTGGCAGGGTCTAACTATGGCTACACCTTC.

The chain has TRBV28 and TRBJ2-7; D is uncertain. CDR3 size: 14 residues. From germline, CDR1 is MDHEN and CDR2 SYDVKM. The germline V and J ends were trimmed by 6 bases and 5 bases, with 17 bases remaining between them. The CDR3 region is CASSPGSALNEQYF. The CDR3 DNA reads as TGTGCCAGCAGCCCAGGAAGCGCGCTTAACGAGCAGTACTTC.

As DNA, the CDR3 is TGTGCCAGCAGCTTACCTCCGGGACAGTACAATTCACCCCTCCACTTT. Translating gives CASSLPPGQYNSPLHF. The J gene is TRBJ1-6, the V gene TRBV7-2; 7 bases are a match to TRBD1. Trimming cost V 2 bases and J 7 bases; bases outside gene matches: 8. Germline V gives CDR1 SGHTA, CDR2 FQGNSA. This CDR3 is built from 16 residues.